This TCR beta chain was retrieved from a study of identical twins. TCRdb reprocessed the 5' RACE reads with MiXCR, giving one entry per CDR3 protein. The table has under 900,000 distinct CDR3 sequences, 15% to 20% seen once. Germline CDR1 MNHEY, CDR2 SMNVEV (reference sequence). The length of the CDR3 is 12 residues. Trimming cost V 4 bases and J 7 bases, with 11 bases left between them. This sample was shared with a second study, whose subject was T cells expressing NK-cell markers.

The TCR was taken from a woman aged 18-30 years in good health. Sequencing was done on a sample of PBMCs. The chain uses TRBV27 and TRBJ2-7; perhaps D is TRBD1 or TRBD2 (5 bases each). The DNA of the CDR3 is TGTGCCAGCAGTTGGGACGGGTGGGAGCAGTACTTC. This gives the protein CASSWDGWEQYF.